This T cell receptor beta chain was profiled in a study of blood T cell repertoires in COVID-19. About the research overall: Acute-phase and convalescent COVID-19 samples originated in the United States, Italy and Spain. Sources were T cells, B-cell-depleted T cells, or PBMCs; the material itself was cDNA or gDNA.

Original methodology: It was from reference gene primer amplification that nucleated cell counts were estimated. Profiling relied on immunoSEQ multiplex PCR, and the TCRdb table lists in-frame clones only, not all of them. Clone size and the V and J calls come from that table; the DNA yielded D and trimming. The table has under 300,000 clones, around 86% seen once. This CDR3 has 15 amino acids. J gave up 1 base and V 3 bases, and 3 bases lay outside the gene matches. The germline V gene has CDR1 SGHKS and CDR2 YYEKEE (reference sequence). Sequenced sample: peripheral blood. The chain recombines TRBV5-5 with TRBJ1-4; 7 bases map to TRBD1. This clonotype originated in a man aged 25-45 years who had recovered from COVID-19. In DNA form, the CDR3 reads TGTGCCAGCAGCTACGCAGGGGGAACTAATGAAAAACTGTTTTTT. It encodes CASSYAGGTNEKLFF.